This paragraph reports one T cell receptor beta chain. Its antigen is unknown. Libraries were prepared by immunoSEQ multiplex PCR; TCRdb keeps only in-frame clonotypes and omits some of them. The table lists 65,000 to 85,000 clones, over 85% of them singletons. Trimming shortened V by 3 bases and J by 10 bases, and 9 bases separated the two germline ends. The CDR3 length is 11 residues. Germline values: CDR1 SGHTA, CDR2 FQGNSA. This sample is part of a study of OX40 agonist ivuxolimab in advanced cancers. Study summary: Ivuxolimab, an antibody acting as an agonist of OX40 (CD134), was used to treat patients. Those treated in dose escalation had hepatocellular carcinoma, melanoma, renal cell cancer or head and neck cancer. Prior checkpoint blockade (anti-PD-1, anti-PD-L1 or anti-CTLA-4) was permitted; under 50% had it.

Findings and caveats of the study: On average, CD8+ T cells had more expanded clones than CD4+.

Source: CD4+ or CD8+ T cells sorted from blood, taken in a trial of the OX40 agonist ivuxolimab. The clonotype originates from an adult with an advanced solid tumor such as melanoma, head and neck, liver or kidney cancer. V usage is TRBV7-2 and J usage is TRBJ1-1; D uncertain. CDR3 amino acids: CASSFARVAFF. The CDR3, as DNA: TGTGCCAGCAGCTTCGCGCGAGTAGCTTTCTTT.